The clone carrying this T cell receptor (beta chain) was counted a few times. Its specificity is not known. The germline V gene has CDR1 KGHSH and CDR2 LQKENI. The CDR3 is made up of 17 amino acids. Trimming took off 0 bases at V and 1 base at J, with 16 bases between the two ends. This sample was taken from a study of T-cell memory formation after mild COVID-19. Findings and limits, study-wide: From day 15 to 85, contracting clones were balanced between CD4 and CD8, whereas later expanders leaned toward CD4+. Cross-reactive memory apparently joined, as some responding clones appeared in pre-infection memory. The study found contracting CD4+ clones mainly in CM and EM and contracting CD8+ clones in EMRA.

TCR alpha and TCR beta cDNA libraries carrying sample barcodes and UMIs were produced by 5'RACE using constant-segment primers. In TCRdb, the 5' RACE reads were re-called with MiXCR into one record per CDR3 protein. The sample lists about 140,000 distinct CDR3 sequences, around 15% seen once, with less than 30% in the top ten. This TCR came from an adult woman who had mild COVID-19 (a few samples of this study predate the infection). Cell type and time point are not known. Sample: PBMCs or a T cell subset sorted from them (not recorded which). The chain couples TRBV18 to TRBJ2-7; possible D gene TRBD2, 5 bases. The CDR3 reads CASSPPALGGFSYEQYF. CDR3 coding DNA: TGTGCCAGCTCACCACCCGCTCTAGGAGGATTTTCCTACGAGCAGTACTTC.